The 16 T cell receptor beta chains given below trace back to one sample, sequenced in a study of technical replicates of blood from several donors. Profiling relied on immunoSEQ multiplex PCR, and the TCRdb table lists in-frame clones only, not all of them. The table includes 74,000 or so clones, approximately 96% detected once. Sequencing was carried out using T cells isolated from PBMCs. The receptors were gathered from a human donor in good health.

The genes are TRBV30 and TRBJ2-5; 9 nucleotides agree with TRBD1. The V gene's germline CDR1 is GTSNPN and CDR2 SVGIG (reference sequence). This CDR3 comprises 14 residues. The J segment lost 4 bases and the V segment lost 7 bases, leaving 10 bases of the junction unmatched. The CDR3 reads CASRKGTGRETQYF. The CDR3 region has the DNA TGTGCCTCGAGGAAAGGGACAGGGAGAGAGACCCAGTACTTC.

The chain carries TRBV4-2 and TRBJ2-5; 9 bases fit TRBD2. Trimming took 0 bases from V and 4 from J; bases not matched to a gene: 9. CDR1 and CDR2 from the germline V gene are LGHNA and YNFKEQ. CDR3 size: 17 residues. The DNA for the CDR3 is TGTGCCAGCAGCCAAGAACCCTATAGCGGGAGAAGAGAGACCCAGTACTTC. Translating it yields CASSQEPYSGRRETQYF.

V usage is TRBV7-3 and J usage is TRBJ1-5; perhaps TRBD1 as D (6 bases). V shed 5 bases and J shed 11 bases, with 13 bases lying between them. This CDR3 spans 12 amino acids. Germline V gene data show CDR1 as SGHTA and CDR2 as FQGTGA. Here the CDR3 reads CASSRTVRAQHF. CDR3 bases: TGTGCCAGCAGCCGGACAGTCAGGGCCCAGCATTTT.

The chain uses TRBV27 and TRBJ1-2; D remains unclear. The V gene's germline CDR1 is MNHEY and CDR2 SMNVEV (reference sequence). V was shortened by 0 bases and J by 3 bases, with 8 bases between the two germline ends. The CDR3 runs 14 residues. This CDR3 reads CASSLSGTDYGYTF. In DNA form, the CDR3 reads TGTGCCAGCAGTTTATCCGGTACAGACTATGGCTACACCTTC.

The chain carries TRBV27 and TRBJ2-1; no reliable D call. The CDR3 has 13 residues. CDR1 MNHEY and CDR2 SMNVEV come from the germline V gene (reference sequence). Trimming removed 4 bases at V and 6 bases at J, with 10 bases between. This CDR3 reads CASSWATGNEQFF. Written as DNA, the CDR3 is TGTGCCAGCAGTTGGGCTACCGGCAATGAGCAGTTCTTC.

The chain carries TRBV7-7 and TRBJ2-5, with D uncertain. Germline V gene sequence: CDR1 SSHAT, CDR2 FNYEAQ (reference sequence). Trimming took 2 bases from V and 7 from J, leaving 17 bases between them. This CDR3 has 15 amino acids. The DNA of the CDR3 is TGTGCCAGCAGCTTATTAGAGAACGTACGCGGGACCCAGTACTTC. Its protein is CASSLLENVRGTQYF.

This chain connects TRBV7-7 to TRBJ2-2; TRBD2 might be the D (6 bases). V was pared by 0 bases and J by 5 bases, with 7 bases between. This CDR3 is built from 14 residues. Germline CDR1 and CDR2: SSHAT and FNYEAQ (reference sequence). CDR3 protein: CASSLAGTTGELFF. CDR3 bases: TGTGCCAGCAGCTTAGCTGGGACTACCGGGGAGCTGTTTTTT.

V and J are TRBV30 and TRBJ1-4; perhaps TRBD1 as D (5 bases). The CDR3 is made up of 14 amino acids. Germline values: CDR1 GTSNPN, CDR2 SVGIG (reference sequence). V dropped 0 bases and J dropped 10 bases, with 15 bases sitting between them. Here the CDR3 DNA reads TGTGCCTGGAGTGTATATCCTTACCAGGGAAAACTGTTTTTT. It encodes CAWSVYPYQGKLFF.

The chain couples TRBV30 to TRBJ2-7, with D perhaps matching TRBD2 (5 bases). CDR3 size: 12 residues. The V end was cut by 0 bases, the J end by 2 bases, with 5 bases between. From germline, CDR1 is GTSNPN and CDR2 SVGIG (reference sequence). In DNA, the CDR3 is TGTGCCTGGAGTGTCGGGACCTACGAGCAGTACTTC. Amino acid sequence: CAWSVGTYEQYF.

The rearrangement joins TRBV19 to TRBJ2-7; the match to TRBD2 covers 8 bases. V gave up 6 bases and J gave up 5 bases; unmatched junction bases: 12. The germline V gene has CDR1 LNHDA and CDR2 SQIVND (reference sequence). This CDR3 is built from 15 residues. The CDR3 spells CASSLAGRLLHEQYF. The CDR3 nucleotides read TGTGCCAGTAGCTTAGCGGGAAGGTTACTCCACGAGCAGTACTTC.

In DNA, the CDR3 is TGTGCCAGTAGTGAAAGACAGTTGAACACTGAAGCTTTCTTT. As protein: CASSERQLNTEAFF. This rearrangement joins TRBV19 to TRBJ1-1; tentative D call: TRBD1 (5 bases). The CDR3 length is 14 residues. Germline CDR1 is LNHDA and CDR2 is SQIVND (reference sequence). Trimming shortened V by 5 bases and J by 0 bases, and 10 bases separated the two germline ends.

The chain uses TRBV9 and TRBJ2-7; 8 positions match TRBD2. The CDR3 extends over 16 amino acids. V dropped 0 bases and J dropped 4; count of bases not matched to a gene: 9. CDR1 and CDR2 from the germline V gene are SGDLS and YYNGEE. For the CDR3, the DNA is TGTGCCAGCAGCGTAGACCAGAAGCGGGAGTTTTACGAGCAGTACTTC. As protein: CASSVDQKREFYEQYF.

This rearrangement joins TRBV30 to TRBJ2-5; tentative D call: TRBD1 (6 bases). Looked up from germline, CDR1 is GTSNPN and CDR2 is SVGIG (reference sequence). The CDR3 is 12 residues long. Trimming cost V 5 bases and J 4 bases, with 11 bases left between them. The CDR3 loop is CAWALGGETQYF. As DNA, the CDR3 is TGTGCCTGGGCTCTAGGGGGAGAGACCCAGTACTTC.

This rearrangement joins TRBV11-2 to TRBJ2-7, with TRBD2 matching over 13 bases. V shed 3 bases and J 2 bases; nucleotides not matched to a gene: 1. The CDR3 length is 15 residues. Germline assignment: CDR1 SGHAT and CDR2 FQNNGV. The CDR3 loop reads CASSLGLAGTYEQYF. The DNA of the CDR3 is TGTGCCAGCAGCTTGGGACTAGCGGGAACCTACGAGCAGTACTTC.

V gene TRBV19 combines with J gene TRBJ2-5; a weak D match, TRBD2 (6 bases). CDR1 and CDR2 from the germline V gene are LNHDA and SQIVND (reference sequence). V lost 4 bases, J lost 4 bases, and 13 bases lay in between. The CDR3 extends over 14 amino acids. In DNA, the CDR3 is TGTGCCAGTAGTAAAAGCGGGCGGGGAGAGACCCAGTACTTC. Its protein product is CASSKSGRGETQYF.

This sequence joins TRBV27 and TRBJ2-1; TRBD1 matches at 11 bases. The V segment lost 3 bases and the J segment 7 bases; nucleotides outside the gene matches: 2. CDR1 is MNHEY and CDR2 is SMNVEV in the germline V gene (reference sequence). The CDR3 covers 14 residues. The CDR3 loop reads CASSFGTGGNEQFF. DNA of the CDR3: TGTGCCAGCAGTTTCGGGACAGGGGGTAATGAGCAGTTCTTC.